This is a list of T cell receptor beta chains from one sample in a study of response to subunit inactivated influenza vaccine. TCRdb analysed the RT-PCR reads with MiXCR anew, one entry per CDR3 protein. The table includes 530,000 or so distinct CDR3 sequences, approximately 12% detected once. This specimen consisted of PBMCs from blood, obtained on the day of vaccination. The receptor set was obtained from a man in his forties or fifties who received an inactivated influenza vaccine. The CDR3 runs from the conserved cysteine through the conserved F or W. The D gene is left open where the match is weak. A clone size is listed for some rows: how often the clone was seen (once, few, many), or a class if it is expanded.

D: TRBD1
J: TRBJ1-1
V: TRBV27
size: few
DNA: TGTGCCAGCAGTCTATCCGGGACAGGGGTGTCTGAGGCTTTCTTT
CDR3: CASSLSGTGVSEAFF

D: NA
J: TRBJ2-3
V: TRBV11-2
size: few
DNA: TGTGCCAGCAGCTTAGCTGGGACCTCGAATACGCAGTATTTT
CDR3: CASSLAGTSNTQYF

D: TRBD1
J: TRBJ2-3
V: TRBV24-1
size: few
DNA: TGTGCCACCAGTGGTCGGGACAGGGGCACAGATACGCAGTATTTT
CDR3: CATSGRDRGTDTQYF

D: NA
J: TRBJ2-2
V: TRBV5-1
size: many
DNA: TGCGCCAGCAGCCTACAAGTTTTGTCCGGGGAGCTGTTTTTT
CDR3: CASSLQVLSGELFF

D: TRBD1
J: TRBJ2-7
V: TRBV28
size: few
DNA: TGTGCCAGCAGACCTATCTTTGGGACAGGGGGCTTGTACGAGCAGTACTTC
CDR3: CASRPIFGTGGLYEQYF

D: NA
J: TRBJ2-2
V: TRBV5-1
size: NA
DNA: TGCGCCAGCAGGCTGGCCGCGGGCACCGGGGAGCTGTTTTTT
CDR3: CASRLAAGTGELFF

D: NA
J: TRBJ2-3
V: TRBV23-1
size: NA
DNA: TGCGCCACCCTGGAACGGGAAACAGATACGCAGTATTTT
CDR3: CATLERETDTQYF

D: TRBD1
J: TRBJ2-7
V: TRBV20-1
size: few
DNA: TGCAGTGCGCCGCGGACAGGGTGGTACGAGCAGTACTTC
CDR3: CSAPRTGWYEQYF

D: NA
J: TRBJ2-7
V: TRBV5-6
size: NA
DNA: TGTGCCAGCAGCTCGGAAGCCCTGGGGTCTACCTACGAGCAGTACTTC
CDR3: CASSSEALGSTYEQYF

D: NA
J: TRBJ2-1
V: TRBV20-1
size: NA
DNA: TGCAGTGCTAGAGACGGCGCACAGGCACATGAGCAGTTCTTC
CDR3: CSARDGAQAHEQFF

D: TRBD2
J: TRBJ2-1
V: TRBV24-1
size: NA
DNA: TGTGCCACCAGTGTAACTAGCGGGTCCTACAATGAGCAGTTCTTC
CDR3: CATSVTSGSYNEQFF

D: NA
J: TRBJ1-1
V: TRBV12-3/TRBV12-4
size: many
DNA: TGTGCCAGCAGCGGACAGATGAACACTGAAGCTTTCTTT
CDR3: CASSGQMNTEAFF

D: NA
J: TRBJ2-5
V: TRBV10-3
size: few
DNA: TGTGCCATCACTGCAGGACCTCAAGAGACCCAGTACTTC
CDR3: CAITAGPQETQYF

D: NA
J: TRBJ1-2
V: TRBV20-1
size: many
DNA: TGCAGTGCTAGAGGGGGGTTGGACTTCACTAACTATGGCTACACCTTC
CDR3: CSARGGLDFTNYGYTF

D: NA
J: TRBJ1-1
V: TRBV10-3
size: NA
DNA: TGTGCCATCAGTGAGTACAGTGGCACTGAAGCTTTCTTT
CDR3: CAISEYSGTEAFF

D: NA
J: TRBJ2-7
V: TRBV7-2
size: NA
DNA: TGTGCCAGCAGCTTAGGTGGGCGGAGGAGCTCCTACGAGCAGTACTTC
CDR3: CASSLGGRRSSYEQYF

D: TRBD2
J: TRBJ2-7
V: TRBV20-1
size: NA
DNA: TGCAGTGCTGTAAGAGCGGGAGCCTACGAGCAGTACTTC
CDR3: CSAVRAGAYEQYF

D: NA
J: TRBJ2-5
V: TRBV7-9
size: NA
DNA: TGTGCCAGCAGCTTAAGTATATCCACAGAGACCCAGTACTTC
CDR3: CASSLSISTETQYF

D: TRBD2
J: TRBJ2-7
V: TRBV18
size: NA
DNA: TGTGCCAGCTCACAACTAGCGGGAGGCCGTTCCTACGAGCAGTACTTC
CDR3: CASSQLAGGRSYEQYF

D: NA
J: TRBJ1-2
V: TRBV5-1
size: NA
DNA: TGCGCCAGCAGCTCCGGGAACAGCGATGGCTACACCTTC
CDR3: CASSSGNSDGYTF

D: TRBD2
J: TRBJ2-7
V: TRBV5-1
size: many
DNA: TGCGCCAGCAGCTTGGCCAATCTACTAGCGGGAGAGACGGAGCAGTACTTC
CDR3: CASSLANLLAGETEQYF

D: NA
J: TRBJ1-2
V: TRBV29-1
size: NA
DNA: TGCAGCGTTGAAAGGAATAGGGAGGTTGGCTACACCTTC
CDR3: CSVERNREVGYTF

D: TRBD2
J: TRBJ2-1
V: TRBV12-3/TRBV12-4
size: many
DNA: TGTGCCAGCAGTTCTAGCGGGAGTGGCGGCGATGAGCAGTTCTTC
CDR3: CASSSSGSGGDEQFF

D: NA
J: TRBJ2-3
V: TRBV12-3/TRBV12-4
size: NA
DNA: TGTGCCAGCGGCGTTCGGGGTTGGACAGATACGCAGTATTTT
CDR3: CASGVRGWTDTQYF

D: TRBD1
J: TRBJ1-1
V: TRBV7-2
size: NA
DNA: TGTGCCAGCAGCTTTAGAAAAACAGGGGTCCACACTGAAGCTTTCTTT
CDR3: CASSFRKTGVHTEAFF

D: TRBD1
J: TRBJ2-7
V: TRBV5-6
size: NA
DNA: TGTGCCAGCAGCCCATCTCCGGGACAGGGCCACTACGAGCAGTACTTC
CDR3: CASSPSPGQGHYEQYF

D: NA
J: TRBJ2-2
V: TRBV5-1
size: few
DNA: TGCGCCAGCAGCCAGCTCGCGGGTGTAGACGGGGAGCTGTTTTTT
CDR3: CASSQLAGVDGELFF

D: TRBD2
J: TRBJ2-1
V: TRBV9
size: NA
DNA: TGTGCCAGCAGCCGGGGGGGAATAAACAATGAGCAGTTCTTC
CDR3: CASSRGGINNEQFF

D: TRBD1
J: TRBJ1-4
V: TRBV12-3/TRBV12-4
size: NA
DNA: TGTGCCAGCAGTAGACAGGACAGGCATAATGAAAAACTGTTTTTT
CDR3: CASSRQDRHNEKLFF

D: NA
J: TRBJ1-5
V: TRBV15
size: many
DNA: TGTGCCACCAGCAGAGATAAAGCAGGACTCAATCAGCCCCAGCATTTT
CDR3: CATSRDKAGLNQPQHF

D: TRBD1
J: TRBJ1-3
V: TRBV12-3/TRBV12-4
size: few
DNA: TGTGCCAGCAGTCCCGGGACAGGGTCTTCCTCTGGAAACACCATATATTTT
CDR3: CASSPGTGSSSGNTIYF

D: NA
J: TRBJ2-7
V: TRBV5-5
size: few
DNA: TGTGCCAGCAGCAGGGTTATCTACGAGCAGTACTTC
CDR3: CASSRVIYEQYF

D: NA
J: TRBJ2-7
V: TRBV5-1
size: NA
DNA: TGCGCCAGCAGCTTGGAGGGGAACCTCGGGGAGCAGTACTTC
CDR3: CASSLEGNLGEQYF

D: TRBD2
J: TRBJ2-1
V: TRBV25-1
size: NA
DNA: TGTGCCAGCAGTGCCCTGGGGAGCGGGACCTACAATGAGCAGTTCTTC
CDR3: CASSALGSGTYNEQFF

D: TRBD1
J: TRBJ2-7
V: TRBV3-1
size: NA
DNA: TGTGCCAGCAGCCAACCGGGACAGGGCTCTTCTAAGTACTTC
CDR3: CASSQPGQGSSKYF

D: NA
J: TRBJ1-1
V: TRBV15
size: NA
DNA: TGTGCCACCAGCAGAGATTGGGGAGGGATCACTGAAGCTTTCTTT
CDR3: CATSRDWGGITEAFF

D: NA
J: TRBJ2-1
V: TRBV7-9
size: NA
DNA: TGTGCCAGCAGCCCAAGACAAGACAATGAGCAGTTCTTC
CDR3: CASSPRQDNEQFF

D: TRBD2
J: TRBJ2-5
V: TRBV18
size: few
DNA: TGTGCCAGCTCACAGGAACAGGGGACTAGCATCCAAGAGACCCAGTACTTC
CDR3: CASSQEQGTSIQETQYF

D: NA
J: TRBJ2-2
V: TRBV27
size: NA
DNA: TGTGCCAGCAGTTTAAATAAGGGATTCCACGCCGGGGAGCTGTTTTTT
CDR3: CASSLNKGFHAGELFF

D: NA
J: TRBJ1-4
V: TRBV12-3/TRBV12-4
size: many
DNA: TGTGCCAGCAGCCCCCAGGGTGAAAAACTGTTTTTT
CDR3: CASSPQGEKLFF

D: NA
J: TRBJ1-1
V: TRBV4-2
size: few
DNA: TGTGCCAGCAGCCCTAGGACAGAAAATGAAGCTTTCTTT
CDR3: CASSPRTENEAFF

D: TRBD1
J: TRBJ2-5
V: TRBV5-1
size: NA
DNA: TGCGCCAGCAGTTCTGGACAGGGGGCCCCAGGAGAGACCCAGTACTTC
CDR3: CASSSGQGAPGETQYF

D: TRBD2
J: TRBJ2-1
V: TRBV11-3
size: NA
DNA: TGTGCCAGCAGCTTAGAATCAGCGGGAGCGCATAATGAGCAGTTCTTC
CDR3: CASSLESAGAHNEQFF

D: TRBD2
J: TRBJ2-7
V: TRBV20-1
size: few
DNA: TGCAGTGCTAGTCCCGGACTAGCTCCAACCTACGAGCAGTACTTC
CDR3: CSASPGLAPTYEQYF

D: NA
J: TRBJ2-3
V: TRBV7-9
size: many
DNA: TGTGCCAGCAGCTTAGTGGGCAGGGAAGATACGCAGTATTTT
CDR3: CASSLVGREDTQYF